These 31 T cell receptor beta chains originate from one sample sequenced in a study of T cell repertoires in cytomegalovirus infection. For these receptors, no antigen is known. TCRdb fed the reads into MiXCR, producing one record per CDR3 protein. The table has approximately 310,000 distinct CDR3 sequences, about 25% seen once. The sequences come from cultured PBMCs, collected from culture after CMV antigen stimulation. The receptors were sampled from a human donor in good health (CMV status not recorded). Some clones in this sample may be carry-over from other donors' samples.

The genes are TRBV28 and TRBJ2-1; D ambiguous. The CDR3 spans 10 residues. CDR1 is MDHEN, CDR2 SYDVKM, per germline. V lost 6 bases and J lost 6, with 3 bases in between. CDR3 bases: TGTGCCAGCAGGGGCAATGAGCAGTTCTTC. Protein: CASRGNEQFF.

This clonotype appeared many times. V and J are TRBV7-2 and TRBJ2-7; 8 bases align to TRBD1. J was trimmed by 5 bases and V by 3 bases; bases with no gene match: 9. The germline V gene has CDR1 SGHTA and CDR2 FQGNSA. This CDR3 contains 15 residues. The CDR3 protein is CASSFPDRGLDEQYF. In DNA form, the CDR3 reads TGTGCCAGCAGCTTCCCCGACAGGGGTTTGGACGAGCAGTACTTC. Full variable domain (remainder filled in from reference TRBV7-2 and TRBJ2-7): GAGVSQSPSNKVTEKGKDVELRCDPISGHTALYWYRQSLGQGLEFLIYFQGNSAPDKSGLPSDRFSAERTGGSVSTLTIQRTQQEDSAVYLCASSFPDRGLDEQYFGPGTRLTVT.

The V call is TRBV20-1, the J call TRBJ1-1; no reliable D call. V lost 4 bases and J lost 6, with 18 bases in between. Germline-derived CDR1 and CDR2 are DFQATT and SNEGSKA (reference sequence). This CDR3 has 14 amino acids. DNA of the CDR3: TGCAGTGCTAACCCCCAGGTGTATGTCGCTGAAGCTTTCTTT. This translates into CSANPQVYVAEAFF.

The chain combines TRBV28 with TRBJ1-3, with no clear D. The CDR3 spans 13 residues. Trimming left V 6 bases short and J 0 bases short, with 6 bases between. Germline CDR1 MDHEN, CDR2 SYDVKM. CDR3 loop: CASSPDSGNTIYF. In DNA, the CDR3 is TGTGCCAGCAGCCCCGACTCTGGAAACACCATATATTTT.

V usage is TRBV28 and J usage is TRBJ2-7; TRBD1 agrees at 10 bases. Germline lookup yields CDR1 MDHEN and CDR2 SYDVKM. V trimming: 6 bases; J trimming: 5 bases; junction bases outside the gene matches: 7. The CDR3 runs 14 residues. The CDR3 reads CASSPTGGWDEQYV. Here the CDR3 DNA reads TGTGCCAGCAGCCCGACAGGGGGCTGGGACGAGCAGTACGTC.

The chain joins TRBV2 to TRBJ2-1; D unclear. This CDR3 comprises 13 residues. The germline V gene has CDR1 SNHLY and CDR2 FYNNEI. The V end lost 6 bases, the J end lost 7 bases, and 13 bases lay between the germline ends. The DNA for the CDR3 is TGTGCCAGCAGGTTAGCCCGGCTGAATGAGCAGTTCTTC. The encoded protein is CASRLARLNEQFF. Together with reference TRBV2 and TRBJ2-1, the CDR3 gives the full variable domain: EPEVTQTPSHQVTQMGQEVILRCVPISNHLYFYWYRQILGQKVEFLVSFYNNEISEKSEIFDDQFSVERPDGSNFTLKIRSTKLEDSAMYFCASRLARLNEQFFGPGTRLTVL.

The chain uses TRBV12-3 or TRBV12-4 and TRBJ2-2, with 12 bases matching TRBD2. CDR3 size: 17 residues. V lost 7 bases and J lost 5; bases outside the gene matches: 11. CDR3 in amino acids: CASNPGVTSGRTGELFF. CDR3 nucleotide sequence: TGTGCCAGCAACCCAGGGGTGACTAGCGGGAGAACCGGGGAGCTGTTTTTT.

This clonotype was seen more than once but under ten times. This sequence joins TRBV7-8 and TRBJ1-4; D ambiguous. V was trimmed by 5 bases and J by 8 bases, leaving 15 bases between them. The CDR3 contains 14 residues. CDR1 and CDR2 (germline): SGHVS, FQNEAQ. The CDR3 loop reads CASSKGRFGEKLFF. The CDR3 DNA follows: TGTGCCAGCAGCAAAGGGAGGTTCGGGGAAAAACTGTTTTTT.

This clonotype came up many times. V is TRBV7-2 and J is TRBJ2-5, with 8 bases that match TRBD1. V dropped 5 bases and J dropped 3; count of bases not matched to a gene: 11. Germline CDR1 is SGHTA and CDR2 is FQGNSA. The CDR3 has 16 amino acids. The CDR3 protein is CASSLGTSGGEETQYF. The CDR3 DNA sequence: TGTGCCAGCAGCCTCGGAACGTCAGGGGGCGAAGAGACCCAGTACTTC.

In regard to this clonotype: The germline gene is not matched at one end of the junction; a read error may be the cause. The V and J genes are TRBV7-2 and TRBJ2-2, with D tentatively TRBD2 (6 bases). This CDR3 is built from 17 residues. Looked up from germline, CDR1 is SGHTA and CDR2 is FQGNSA. CDR3 sequence: CASSFPPLAGYTGEVFF. CDR3 DNA sequence: TGTGCCAGCAGCTTCCCCCCTCTCGCGGGATATACCGGGGAGGTGTTTTTT.

V gene TRBV28 combines with J gene TRBJ1-4, with D possibly TRBD1 on 5 matching bases. The V gene's germline CDR1 is MDHEN and CDR2 SYDVKM. The CDR3 consists of 13 residues. V was clipped by 3 bases and J by 8 bases, with 10 bases between them. This CDR3 reads CASSFSREEKLFF. The CDR3 DNA reads TGTGCCAGCAGTTTCAGCAGGGAGGAAAAACTGTTTTTT.

The rearrangement joins TRBV6-4 to TRBJ2-7; D might be TRBD1 or TRBD2, each matching 5 bases. CDR3 size: 14 residues. Per the germline V gene, CDR1 is MRHNA and CDR2 is SNTAGT. Trimming removed 5 bases from V and 2 bases from J, with 13 bases in between. For the CDR3, the DNA is TGTGCCAGCAGTCCGGGACGCCGGACCTACGAGCAGTACGTC. Residues: CASSPGRRTYEQYV.

A word on this clonotype: One end of the junction fails to match germline, which may point to a read error. The rearrangement uses TRBV9 and TRBJ2-3; D uncertain. Germline V gives CDR1 SGDLS, CDR2 YYNGEE. There are 17 residues in the CDR3. CDR3 region: CASSVEGFPSGLVTQNF. CDR3 nucleotide sequence: TGTGCCAGCAGCGTAGAGGGCTTTCCTTCAGGTTTGGTTACGCAGAATTTT.

This clonotype turned up a few times. The J gene is TRBJ1-5, the V gene TRBV28; 7 bases are a match to TRBD1. This CDR3 has 16 amino acids. V dropped 5 bases and J dropped 2; count of bases not matched to a gene: 9. The V gene's germline CDR1 is MDHEN and CDR2 SYDVKM. The CDR3 nucleotides read TGTGCCAGCAGTGATGACAGGGTCCGCGGCAATCAGCCCCAGCATTTT. This sequence encodes CASSDDRVRGNQPQHF.

V usage is TRBV6-6 and J usage is TRBJ2-5; D possibly corresponds to TRBD1 (5 bases). The V gene's germline CDR1 is MNHNY and CDR2 SVGAGI (reference sequence). Trimming stripped 5 bases from V and 5 bases from J, with 18 bases between. This CDR3 comprises 15 residues. CDR3 in DNA: TGTGCCAGCAGTGACCAGGGTTCCCTGGTGGAGACCCAGTACTTC. It encodes CASSDQGSLVETQYF.

The chain has TRBV12-3 or TRBV12-4 and TRBJ1-6; D is possibly TRBD1 (6 bases). The CDR3 contains 14 residues. The ends were cut back, 6 bases at V and 7 bases at J, with 13 bases in the middle. Written as DNA, the CDR3 is TGTGCCAGCAGCGAGGGGGTTTGGAATTCACCCCTCCACTTT. It translates to CASSEGVWNSPLHF.

The J gene is TRBJ2-2, the V gene TRBV7-2; D is possibly TRBD1 (6 bases). The CDR3 covers 16 residues. Germline V lookup: CDR1 SGHTA, CDR2 FQGNSA. V lost 7 bases, J lost 4 bases, and 19 bases lay in between. The CDR3 protein is CASIQGQGRGTGELFF. For the CDR3, the DNA is TGTGCCAGCATCCAGGGGCAGGGGAGAGGCACCGGGGAGCTGTTTTTT.

CDR3 DNA: TGTGCCACCCGAAATCCTGGGACGGGTTCTGGGTCTGAAGCTTTCTTT. As protein: CATRNPGTGSGSEAFF. V usage is TRBV15 and J usage is TRBJ1-1, with a tentative D call TRBD1 (5 bases). The ends were cut back, 8 bases at V and 6 bases at J, with 25 bases in the middle. CDR3 size: 16 residues. Germline values: CDR1 LNHNV, CDR2 YYDKDF (reference sequence).

The chain couples TRBV20-1 to TRBJ2-7; D may be TRBD2 (6 bases). Trimming took off 0 bases at V and 0 bases at J, with 15 bases between the two ends. The CDR3 length is 16 residues. Germline CDR1 reads DFQATT; CDR2 reads SNEGSKA (reference sequence). As DNA, the CDR3 is TGCAGTGCTAGAGATCAAATCGGGGGAATCTCCTACGAGCAGTACTTC. It is translated as CSARDQIGGISYEQYF.

V gene TRBV4-3 combines with J gene TRBJ2-2; 9 positions agree with TRBD1. Germline V CDR1 and CDR2: LGHNA, YSLEER. V lost 2 bases and J lost 1; bases outside the gene matches: 2. The CDR3 totals 16 residues. The DNA of the CDR3 is TGCGCCAGCAGCCAACAGGGACAGGGGAACACCGGGGAGCTGTTTTTT. Translation gives CASSQQGQGNTGELFF.

A few counts support this clonotype. The J gene is TRBJ2-2, the V gene TRBV15; D unresolved. The V end lost 5 bases, the J end lost 5 bases, and 15 bases lay between the germline ends. Germline V lookup: CDR1 LNHNV, CDR2 YYDKDF (reference sequence). The CDR3 extends over 15 amino acids. Here the CDR3 reads CATSARWQRTGELFF. Written as DNA, the CDR3 is TGTGCCACCAGCGCTCGGTGGCAGCGTACCGGGGAGCTGTTTTTT. Full variable domain (rest looked up from reference TRBV15 and TRBJ2-2): DAMVIQNPRYQVTQFGKPVTLSCSQTLNHNVMYWYQQKSSQAPKLLFHYYDKDFNNEADTPDNFQSRRPNTSFCFLDIRSPGLGDTAMYLCATSARWQRTGELFFGEGSRLTVL.

The table lists this clonotype with many counts. The J gene is TRBJ2-1, the V gene TRBV7-2, with 13 nucleotides matching TRBD2. This CDR3 comprises 20 residues. J was trimmed by 0 bases and V by 5 bases; bases with no gene match: 13. Germline V lookup: CDR1 SGHTA, CDR2 FQGNSA. This CDR3 reads CASSRSGLAGRRSSYNEQFF. DNA for the CDR3: TGTGCCAGCAGCCGGTCGGGACTAGCGGGACGGCGCAGCTCCTACAATGAGCAGTTCTTC.

This clonotype was seen many times. CDR3 nucleotide sequence: TGTGCCAGCAGCTTAAATCTAGCGGGAGGTAGCGATGAGCAGTTCTTC. It codes for CASSLNLAGGSDEQFF. This chain uses TRBV7-9 with TRBJ2-1; the match to TRBD2 covers 11 bases. Germline V CDR1 and CDR2: SEHNR, FQNEAQ (reference sequence). The CDR3 spans 16 residues. V shed 2 bases, J shed 8 bases, and the junction held 8 bases outside the gene matches.

The gene calls are TRBV27 and TRBJ1-1; 8 bases match TRBD1. The CDR3 extends over 15 amino acids. Germline values: CDR1 MNHEY, CDR2 SMNVEV (reference sequence). V was clipped by 1 base and J by 7 bases; unmatched bases: 8. In DNA, the CDR3 is TGTGCCAGCAGTTTATTCCCAGGGGGCTTTGGTGAAGCTTTCTTT. Translated: CASSLFPGGFGEAFF.

The chain links TRBV29-1 to TRBJ2-2; TRBD1 aligns across 8 bases. This CDR3 region has 12 residues. The V gene's germline CDR1 is SQVTM and CDR2 ANQGSEA. V was clipped by 7 bases and J by 4 bases; unmatched bases: 2. The CDR3 nucleotides read TGCAGCGCCGACAGGGGCACCGGGGAGCTGTTTTTT. It specifies CSADRGTGELFF.

This clonotype was detected ten times or more. The V gene is TRBV7-8, the J gene TRBJ2-1; D is ambiguous. The germline V gene encodes CDR1 SGHVS and CDR2 FQNEAQ. The CDR3 length is 13 residues. V was trimmed by 0 bases and J by 3 bases, leaving 3 bases between them. CDR3 in amino acids: CASSLAYYNEQFF. CDR3 DNA sequence: TGTGCCAGCAGCTTAGCGTACTACAATGAGCAGTTCTTC.

The rearrangement links TRBV7-2 to TRBJ1-2; D is ambiguous. This CDR3 region has 15 residues. CDR1 is SGHTA, CDR2 FQGNSA, per germline. V gave up 6 bases and J gave up 2 bases, with 16 bases separating them. The CDR3 sequence is CASSLIRLTNYGYTF. The CDR3 nucleotides are TGTGCCAGCAGTCTTATTCGACTTACCAACTATGGCTACACCTTC.

This clonotype was detected ten times or more. V is TRBV11-2 and J is TRBJ2-1, with TRBD2 matching over 10 bases. V shed 5 bases, J shed 9 bases, and the junction held 16 bases outside the gene matches. Germline lookup yields CDR1 SGHAT and CDR2 FQNNGV. CDR3 length: 17 amino acids. CDR3 in DNA: TGTGCCAGCAGCGTACCAAGGTGGGCTATAGCGGGAGGTGAGCAGTTCTTC. Translation gives CASSVPRWAIAGGEQFF. Full variable domain (rest looked up from reference TRBV11-2 and TRBJ2-1): EAGVAQSPRYKIIEKRQSVAFWCNPISGHATLYWYQQILGQGPKLLIQFQNNGVVDDSQLPKDRFSAERLKGVDSTLKIQPAKLEDSAVYLCASSVPRWAIAGGEQFFGPGTRLTVL.

This clonotype occurred many times. The chain recombines TRBV7-2 with TRBJ2-3; D is unclear. V lost 0 bases to trimming and J lost 6 bases, with 10 bases between them. This CDR3 has 14 residues. The germline gives CDR1 SGHTA, CDR2 FQGNSA. The CDR3 DNA reads as TGTGCCAGCAGCTTAGCTCCCGTTATGGATACGCAGTATTTT. Protein product: CASSLAPVMDTQYF.

This clonotype was observed at least ten times. J is TRBJ2-1 and V is TRBV6-2 or TRBV6-3; no clear D gene. The CDR3 length is 14 residues. From germline, CDR1 is MNHEY and CDR2 SVGEGT. Trimming left V 8 bases short and J 7 bases short, with 18 bases between. The CDR3, as DNA: TGTGCCAGCCACTGGTCCGGAGTGGGGAATGAGCAGTTCTTC. It encodes CASHWSGVGNEQFF.

This clonotype was counted at least ten times. The chain joins TRBV6-2 or TRBV6-3 to TRBJ2-7, with 8 bases matching TRBD2. The CDR3 is 14 residues long. CDR1 is MNHEY and CDR2 is SVGEGT in the germline V gene. The J segment lost 2 bases and the V segment lost 0 bases, leaving 0 bases of the junction unmatched. The CDR3, as DNA: TGTGCCAGCAGTTACTCGACTAGCGCCTACGAGCAGTACTTC. Translating it yields CASSYSTSAYEQYF.